Shown below are 26 T cell receptor beta chains from a single sample sequenced in a study of T-cell reconstitution after alpha-beta-depleted transplantation in children. Unique molecular identifiers were used in preparing the TCRbeta library. TCRdb reanalysed the PCR reads using MiXCR and keeps one entry per CDR3 protein. The sample includes 500,000 to 750,000 distinct CDR3 sequences, 27% seen only once; the top ten take just over 35%. The starting material was PBMCs, obtained before TCRalphabeta/CD19-depleted stem cell transplant. All receptors derive from a boy in the first two years of life with Wiskott-Aldrich syndrome, due to receive a stem cell transplant.

The chain couples TRBV12-3 or TRBV12-4 to TRBJ2-7; D may be TRBD1 (5 bases). The CDR3 covers 14 residues. The germline V and J ends were trimmed by 6 bases and 3 bases, with 15 bases remaining between them. CDR3: CASSIDSAVYEQYF. CDR3 sequence (DNA): TGTGCCAGCAGCATCGACAGTGCCGTCTACGAGCAGTACTTC.

The V call is TRBV27, the J call TRBJ1-2; D is perhaps TRBD1 (5 bases). CDR1 and CDR2 from the germline V gene are MNHEY and SMNVEV (reference sequence). This CDR3 is 15 amino acids long. Trimming pared 5 bases from V and 3 bases from J, leaving 16 bases between. Here the CDR3 DNA reads TGTGCCAGCAGTCCTATATCCAGGGTGTACTATGGCTACACCTTC. This codes for CASSPISRVYYGYTF.

This clonotype showed up just a few times. This chain joins TRBV7-2 and TRBJ2-7; 8 bases map to TRBD2. Germline loops: CDR1 SGHTA, CDR2 FQGNSA. The CDR3 covers 15 residues. The junction had 6 bases not matched to a gene; V was cut back by 0 bases and J by 5 bases. The CDR3 bases are TGTGCCAGCAGCTTAGCCATGACTAGCGTGCACGAGCAGTACTTC. It specifies CASSLAMTSVHEQYF.

This clonotype has only a few counts. The CDR3 loop reads CASSARQGNYGYTF. As DNA, the CDR3 is TGTGCCAGCAGCGCCCGACAGGGGAACTATGGCTACACCTTC. The J gene is TRBJ1-2, the V gene TRBV7-9; 8 positions match TRBD1. CDR1 and CDR2 from the germline V gene are SEHNR and FQNEAQ (reference sequence). The J segment lost 2 bases and the V segment lost 5 bases, leaving 4 bases of the junction unmatched. The CDR3 runs 14 residues.

The chain carries TRBV5-1 and TRBJ2-2; 13 bases align to TRBD2. Germline V gives CDR1 SGHRS, CDR2 YFSETQ. This CDR3 spans 18 amino acids. Unmatched junction bases numbered 9, after V lost 7 bases and J lost 0 bases. CDR3 sequence (DNA): TGCGCCAGCCGACGACTAGCGGGAGGTCTCGCGAACACCGGGGAGCTGTTTTTT. Translating gives CASRRLAGGLANTGELFF.

The rearrangement links TRBV28 to TRBJ2-2; D might be TRBD2 (6 bases). CDR1 MDHEN and CDR2 SYDVKM come from the germline V gene. The V end was cut by 6 bases, the J end by 7 bases, with 18 bases between. The CDR3 runs 15 residues. CDR3 sequence reads: CASRRRASEYGELFF. CDR3 nucleotides: TGTGCCAGCAGACGAAGGGCTAGCGAGTACGGGGAGCTGTTTTTT.

This clonotype was picked up a small number of times. The chain combines TRBV4-2 with TRBJ2-1, with D perhaps matching TRBD2 (5 bases). Per germline, CDR1 LGHNA and CDR2 YNFKEQ. The CDR3 spans 17 residues. V lost 0 bases and J lost 3, with 15 bases in between. The CDR3 here is CASSQDTSGSSYNEQFF. The DNA of the CDR3 is TGTGCCAGCAGCCAAGATACATCGGGGAGTAGCTACAATGAGCAGTTCTTC.

This clonotype was recorded a few times. The chain employs TRBV5-1 and TRBJ2-2; D unresolved. Germline assignment: CDR1 SGHRS and CDR2 YFSETQ. There are 16 residues in the CDR3. With 0 bases removed from V and 0 bases from J, the gap between germline ends came to 9 bases. Here the CDR3 reads CASSLGLLANTGELFF. CDR3 nucleotides: TGCGCCAGCAGCTTGGGCCTACTCGCGAACACCGGGGAGCTGTTTTTT.

The chain carries TRBV5-5 and TRBJ1-1; D is possibly TRBD1 (5 bases). The CDR3 covers 14 residues. V was shortened by 4 bases and J by 6 bases, with 16 bases between the two germline ends. Germline V gene lookup returns CDR1 SGHKS and CDR2 YYEKEE (reference sequence). The CDR3 sequence: CASSPTTGSAEAFF. In DNA, the CDR3 is TGTGCCAGCAGCCCGACAACAGGTTCGGCTGAAGCTTTCTTT.

V and J are TRBV5-1 and TRBJ2-1; D is unclear. The CDR3 has 15 residues. Germline V gene lookup returns CDR1 SGHRS and CDR2 YFSETQ. V was clipped by 5 bases and J by 7 bases, with 19 bases between them. The chain's CDR3 is CASRIGRDNNNEQFF. DNA of the CDR3: TGCGCCAGCAGGATTGGCCGAGACAATAATAATGAGCAGTTCTTC. The whole variable domain, remainder taken from reference TRBV5-1 and TRBJ2-1, is KAGVTQTPRYLIKTRGQQVTLSCSPISGHRSVSWYQQTPGQGLQFLFEYFSETQRNKGNFPGRFSGRQFSNSRSEMNVSTLELGDSALYLCASRIGRDNNNEQFFGPGTRLTVL.

The chain uses TRBV6-5 and TRBJ2-1; 7 nucleotides match TRBD2. This CDR3 is built from 15 residues. V lost 2 bases and J lost 2; bases outside the gene matches: 3. Germline V gene data show CDR1 as MNHEY and CDR2 as SVGAGI. This CDR3 reads CASSYQGLPYNEQFF. DNA of the CDR3: TGTGCCAGCAGTTACCAGGGACTACCCTACAATGAGCAGTTCTTC.

V is TRBV28 and J is TRBJ2-5; 9 bases match TRBD2. The CDR3 spans 15 residues. V gave up 10 bases and J gave up 5 bases; unmatched junction bases: 14. Looked up from germline, CDR1 is MDHEN and CDR2 is SYDVKM. CDR3 nucleotides: TGTGCCACTCGAGCCGGGACTAGCTCCGGTGAGACCCAGTACTTC. Amino acid sequence: CATRAGTSSGETQYF. The variable domain in full, completed from reference TRBV28 and TRBJ2-5, reads DVKVTQSSRYLVKRTGEKVFLECVQDMDHENMFWYRQDPGLGLRLIYFSYDVKMKEKGDIPEGYSVSREKKERFSLILESASTNQTSMYLCATRAGTSSGETQYFGPGTRLLVL.

There are a few counts of this clonotype. The DNA for the CDR3 is TGTGCCAGCAGACGGGACAGGGCTGGTGAGCAGTTCTTC. The encoded protein is CASRRDRAGEQFF. The J gene is TRBJ2-1, the V gene TRBV6-5; TRBD1 matches at 9 bases. The V gene end was trimmed by 6 bases and the J gene end by 9 bases; junction bases not matched to a gene: 6. This CDR3 has 13 amino acids. In germline, CDR1 is MNHEY, CDR2 SVGAGI.

This chain joins TRBV19 and TRBJ2-3; 8 bases align to TRBD2. V shed 3 bases, J shed 9 bases, and the junction held 11 bases outside the gene matches. The CDR3 is made up of 15 amino acids. Germline CDR1 is LNHDA and CDR2 is SQIVND (reference sequence). This CDR3 reads CASSMVSGRSGTQYF. In DNA, the CDR3 is TGTGCCAGTAGTATGGTCAGCGGGAGATCAGGCACGCAGTATTTT.

This clonotype has more than one count but fewer than ten. V and J are TRBV27 and TRBJ2-7; D gene uncertain. Germline V lookup: CDR1 MNHEY, CDR2 SMNVEV (reference sequence). The CDR3 has 16 residues. Trimming took 3 bases from V and 4 from J, leaving 19 bases between them. CDR3 nucleotide sequence: TGTGCCAGCAGTTTGCTTCCCTCGGCCGGTCAGTACGAGCAGTACTTC. This translates into CASSLLPSAGQYEQYF.

This sequence joins TRBV6-5 and TRBJ1-6; 7 positions agree with TRBD1. The length of the CDR3 is 17 residues. Germline V gives CDR1 MNHEY, CDR2 SVGAGI. The junction had 2 bases not matched to a gene; V was cut back by 0 bases and J by 0 bases. The CDR3 loop reads CASSYSWTGSYNSPLHF. As DNA, the CDR3 is TGTGCCAGCAGTTACTCGTGGACAGGCTCCTATAATTCACCCCTCCACTTT.

This clonotype has a handful of counts. The chain has TRBV20-1 and TRBJ2-5; TRBD2 aligns across 7 bases. This CDR3 region has 11 residues. Looked up from germline, CDR1 is DFQATT and CDR2 is SNEGSKA (reference sequence). The trim removed 3 bases at V and 6 bases at J, leaving 1 base unmatched. Here the CDR3 reads CSASGRKTQYF. The CDR3 DNA follows: TGCAGTGCTAGCGGGAGGAAGACCCAGTACTTC.

This clonotype was seen more than once but under ten times. This chain connects TRBV6-1 to TRBJ1-6, with TRBD1 matching over 7 bases. V shed 0 bases, J shed 13 bases, and the junction held 15 bases outside the gene matches. Germline V CDR1 and CDR2: MNHNS, SASEGT. The CDR3 totals 17 residues. CDR3 protein: CASSEARGQAGLVPLHF. The CDR3 DNA follows: TGTGCCAGCAGTGAAGCCCGCGGACAGGCCGGACTGGTGCCCCTCCACTTT.

V gene TRBV20-1 combines with J gene TRBJ2-6; no definite D call. The CDR3 spans 14 residues. The germline gives CDR1 DFQATT, CDR2 SNEGSKA (reference sequence). Trimming cost V 4 bases and J 4 bases, with 11 bases left between them. In DNA form, the CDR3 reads TGCAGTGCTATTTTGAGTTCCGGGGCCAACGTCCTGACTTTC. Protein: CSAILSSGANVLTF.

The chain couples TRBV12-3 or TRBV12-4 to TRBJ2-2; unclear D gene. With 1 base removed from V and 5 bases from J, the gap between germline ends came to 8 bases. This CDR3 contains 14 residues. The CDR3 here is CASSLGPLTGELFF. In nucleotides, the CDR3 is TGTGCCAGCAGTTTAGGGCCATTAACCGGGGAGCTGTTTTTT.

This clonotype has at least ten counts. The genes are TRBV20-1 and TRBJ2-7, with D perhaps matching TRBD1 or TRBD2 (5 bases each). Trimming took 3 bases from V and 1 from J, leaving 16 bases between them. Germline V gene lookup returns CDR1 DFQATT and CDR2 SNEGSKA (reference sequence). CDR3 length: 15 amino acids. CDR3 in amino acids: CSARPPGRPSYEQYF. The CDR3 DNA sequence: TGCAGTGCTAGGCCCCCGGGACGGCCATCCTACGAGCAGTACTTC.

The rearrangement joins TRBV5-1 to TRBJ2-7; weak D call: TRBD2 (5 bases). The CDR3 extends over 16 amino acids. V lost 1 base and J lost 5, with 19 bases in between. Germline V gives CDR1 SGHRS, CDR2 YFSETQ. The CDR3 DNA sequence: TGCGCCAGCAGCTTGATGTCTTTTGTCGGGAACAACGAGCAGTACTTC. Translation: CASSLMSFVGNNEQYF.

The CDR3 nucleotides are TGCGCCAGCAGCCAAGAGAGGAGTGAGCAGTTCTTC. Protein sequence: CASSQERSEQFF. V gene TRBV4-1 combines with J gene TRBJ2-1; no clear D. Germline V gene lookup returns CDR1 MGHRA and CDR2 YSYEKL. There are 12 residues in the CDR3. The V gene lost 0 bases and the J gene lost 9 bases, with 6 bases spanning the gap.

The chain has TRBV10-1 and TRBJ2-7; 7 bases are shared with TRBD1. The germline CDR1 and CDR2 sequences are WNHNN and SYGVQD (reference sequence). The CDR3 covers 15 residues. Trimming at V came to 3 bases and at J to 5 bases, leaving 10 bases not matched to a gene. As DNA, the CDR3 is TGCGCCAGCAGTGACCTCGGCAGGGGGAGAAACGAGCAGTACTTC. Its protein is CASSDLGRGRNEQYF.

A few counts support this clonotype. This CDR3 reads CASKTTPYYNEQFF. In DNA, the CDR3 is TGTGCCAGCAAAACCACTCCCTACTACAATGAGCAGTTCTTC. The V call is TRBV6-1, the J call TRBJ2-1; D unclear. The CDR3 has 14 residues. Trimming removed 7 bases at V and 3 bases at J, with 13 bases between. Germline V gene lookup returns CDR1 MNHNS and CDR2 SASEGT.

The chain recombines TRBV29-1 with TRBJ2-7; D is unresolved. V dropped 4 bases and J dropped 4 bases, with 8 bases sitting between them. Germline CDR1 reads SQVTM; CDR2 reads ANQGSEA. The CDR3 spans 11 residues. CDR3 DNA sequence: TGCAGCGTTGGCAACAAGTACGAGCAGTACTTC. Its translation: CSVGNKYEQYF.